The T cell receptor beta chain under discussion was sequenced for a study of blood T cell repertoires in COVID-19. The CDR3 is 13 amino acids. Germline lookup yields CDR1 LNHDA and CDR2 SQIVND (reference sequence). The trim removed 5 bases at V and 4 bases at J, leaving 1 base unmatched. The method was immunoSEQ multiplex PCR; TCRdb's version includes in-frame clones alone and lacks a portion of them. This sample has 95,000 to 150,000 clones, with around 81% found just once. The source material was peripheral blood. The sequence derives from a man in his fifties or sixties with acute or convalescent COVID-19. V gene TRBV19 combines with J gene TRBJ2-5, with 10 bases aligning to TRBD2. The chain's CDR3 is CASSPSGRETQYF. The CDR3 DNA is TGTGCCAGTAGTCCTAGCGGGAGAGAGACCCAGTACTTC.